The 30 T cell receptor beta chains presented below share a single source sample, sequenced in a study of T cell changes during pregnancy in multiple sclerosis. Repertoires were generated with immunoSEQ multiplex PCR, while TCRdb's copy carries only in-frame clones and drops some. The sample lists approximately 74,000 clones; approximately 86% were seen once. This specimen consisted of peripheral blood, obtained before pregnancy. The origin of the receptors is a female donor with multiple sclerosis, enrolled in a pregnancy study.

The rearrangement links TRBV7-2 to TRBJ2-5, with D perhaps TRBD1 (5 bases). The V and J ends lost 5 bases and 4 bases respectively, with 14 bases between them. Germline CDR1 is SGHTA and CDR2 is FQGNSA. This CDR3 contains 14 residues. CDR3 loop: CASSPTPDTETQYF. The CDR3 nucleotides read TGTGCCAGCAGCCCGACCCCGGACACAGAGACCCAGTACTTC.

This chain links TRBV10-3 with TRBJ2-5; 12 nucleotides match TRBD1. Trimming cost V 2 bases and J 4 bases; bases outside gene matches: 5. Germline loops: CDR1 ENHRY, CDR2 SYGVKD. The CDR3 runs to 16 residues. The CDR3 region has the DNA TGTGCCATCAGTGAGGGACCGGGACAGGGGGCAGAGACCCAGTACTTC. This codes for CAISEGPGQGAETQYF.

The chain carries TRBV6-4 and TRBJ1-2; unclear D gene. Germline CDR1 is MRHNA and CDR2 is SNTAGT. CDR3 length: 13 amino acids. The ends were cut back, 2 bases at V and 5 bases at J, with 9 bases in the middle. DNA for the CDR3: TGTGCCAGCAGTGACCCTAGAGGGTATGGCTACACCTTC. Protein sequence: CASSDPRGYGYTF.

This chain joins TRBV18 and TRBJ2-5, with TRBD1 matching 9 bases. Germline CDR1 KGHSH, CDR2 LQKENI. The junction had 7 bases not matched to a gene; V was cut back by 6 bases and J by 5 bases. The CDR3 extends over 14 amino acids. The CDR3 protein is CASSSYGQGETQYF. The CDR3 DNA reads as TGTGCCAGCTCCAGCTACGGACAGGGGGAGACCCAGTACTTC.

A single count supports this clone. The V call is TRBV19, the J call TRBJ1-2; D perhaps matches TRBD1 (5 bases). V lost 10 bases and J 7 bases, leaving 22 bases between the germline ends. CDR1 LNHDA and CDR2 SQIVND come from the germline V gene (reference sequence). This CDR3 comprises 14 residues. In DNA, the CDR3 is TGTGCCACCGCCGCGGAGGGGCAGGTGTCTGGCTACACCTTC. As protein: CATAAEGQVSGYTF.

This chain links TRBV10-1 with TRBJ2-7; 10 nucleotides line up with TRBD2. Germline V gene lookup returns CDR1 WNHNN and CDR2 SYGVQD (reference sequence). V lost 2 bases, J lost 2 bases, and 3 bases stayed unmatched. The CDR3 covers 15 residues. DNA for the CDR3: TGCGCCAGCAGTGAGCAACTAGCGGGGACCTACGAGCAGTACTTC. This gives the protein CASSEQLAGTYEQYF.

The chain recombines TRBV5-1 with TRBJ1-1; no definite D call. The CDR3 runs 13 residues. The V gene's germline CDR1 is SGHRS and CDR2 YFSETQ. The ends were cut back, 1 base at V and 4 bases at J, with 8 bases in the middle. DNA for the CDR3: TGCGCCAGCAGCTTGCCCCCGAGCACTGAAGCTTTCTTT. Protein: CASSLPPSTEAFF.

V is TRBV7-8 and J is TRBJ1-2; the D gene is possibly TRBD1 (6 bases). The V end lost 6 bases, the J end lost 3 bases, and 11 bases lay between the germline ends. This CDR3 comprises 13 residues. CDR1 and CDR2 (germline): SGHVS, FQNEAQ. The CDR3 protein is CASRLRGHYGYTF. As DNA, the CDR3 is TGTGCCAGCAGACTCAGGGGACACTATGGCTACACCTTC.

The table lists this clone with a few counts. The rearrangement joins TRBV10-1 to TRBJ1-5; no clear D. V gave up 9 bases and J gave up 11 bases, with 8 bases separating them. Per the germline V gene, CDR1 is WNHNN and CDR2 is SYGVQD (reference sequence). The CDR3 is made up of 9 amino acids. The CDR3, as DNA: TGCGCCAGGGACTCTACCCAGCATTTT. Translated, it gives CARDSTQHF.

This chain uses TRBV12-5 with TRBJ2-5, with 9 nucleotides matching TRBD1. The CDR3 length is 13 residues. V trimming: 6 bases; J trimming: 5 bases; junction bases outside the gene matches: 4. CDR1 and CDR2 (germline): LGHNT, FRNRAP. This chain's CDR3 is CASGQGAGETQYF. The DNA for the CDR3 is TGTGCTAGTGGACAGGGGGCAGGGGAGACCCAGTACTTC.

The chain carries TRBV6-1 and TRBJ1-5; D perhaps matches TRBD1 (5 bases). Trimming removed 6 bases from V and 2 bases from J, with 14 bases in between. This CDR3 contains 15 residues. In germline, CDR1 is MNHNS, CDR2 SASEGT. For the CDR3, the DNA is TGTGCCAGCAGCCAGGGCGCGGGGGGCAATCAGCCCCAGCATTTT. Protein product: CASSQGAGGNQPQHF.

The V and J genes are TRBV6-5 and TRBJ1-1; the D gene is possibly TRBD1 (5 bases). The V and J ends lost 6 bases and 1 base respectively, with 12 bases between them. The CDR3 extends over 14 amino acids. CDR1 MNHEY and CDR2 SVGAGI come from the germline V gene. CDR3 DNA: TGTGCCAGCAGACCCGCAACAGGGAACACTGAAGCTTTCTTT. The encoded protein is CASRPATGNTEAFF.

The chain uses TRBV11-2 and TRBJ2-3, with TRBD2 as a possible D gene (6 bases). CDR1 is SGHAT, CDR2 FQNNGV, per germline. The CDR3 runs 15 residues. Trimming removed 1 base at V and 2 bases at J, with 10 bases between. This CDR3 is CASSLVGSSTDTQYF. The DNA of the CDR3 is TGTGCCAGCAGCTTAGTCGGGAGTTCCACAGATACGCAGTATTTT.

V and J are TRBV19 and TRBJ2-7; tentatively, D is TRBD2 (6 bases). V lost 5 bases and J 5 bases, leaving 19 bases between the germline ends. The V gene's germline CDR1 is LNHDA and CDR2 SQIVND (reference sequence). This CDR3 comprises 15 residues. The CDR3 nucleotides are TGTGCCAGTAGTCCCGGTGTGGCGGGAAGCCACGAGCAGTACTTC. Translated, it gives CASSPGVAGSHEQYF.

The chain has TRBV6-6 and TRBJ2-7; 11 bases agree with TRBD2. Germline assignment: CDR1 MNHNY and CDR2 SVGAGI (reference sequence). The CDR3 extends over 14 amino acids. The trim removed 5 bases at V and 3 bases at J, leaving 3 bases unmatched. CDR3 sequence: CASSTSGRSYEQYF. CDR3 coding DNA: TGTGCCAGCAGTACTAGCGGGAGAAGCTACGAGCAGTACTTC.

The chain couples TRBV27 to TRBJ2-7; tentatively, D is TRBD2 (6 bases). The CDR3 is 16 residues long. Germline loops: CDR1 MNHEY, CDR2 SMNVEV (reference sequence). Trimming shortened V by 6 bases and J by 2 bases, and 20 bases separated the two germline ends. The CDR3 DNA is TGTGCCAGCAGCTCAGACCGGGACTCACTTACCTACGAGCAGTACTTC. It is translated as CASSSDRDSLTYEQYF.

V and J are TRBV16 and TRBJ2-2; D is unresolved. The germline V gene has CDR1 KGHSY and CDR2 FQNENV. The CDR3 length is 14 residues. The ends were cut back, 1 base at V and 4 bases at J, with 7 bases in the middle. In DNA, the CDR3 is TGTGCCAGCAGCCAATTAGTATCCACCGGGGAGCTGTTTTTT. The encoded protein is CASSQLVSTGELFF. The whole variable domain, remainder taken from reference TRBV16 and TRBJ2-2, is GEEVAQTPKHLVRGEGQKAKLYCAPIKGHSYVFWYQQVLKNEFKFLISFQNENVFDETGMPKERFSAKCLPNSPCSLEIQATKLEDSAVYFCASSQLVSTGELFFGEGSRLTVL.

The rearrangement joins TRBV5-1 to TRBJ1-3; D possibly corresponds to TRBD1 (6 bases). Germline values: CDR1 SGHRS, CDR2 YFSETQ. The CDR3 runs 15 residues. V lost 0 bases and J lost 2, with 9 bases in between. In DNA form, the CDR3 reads TGCGCCAGCAGCTTGGCGACAGGTCCTGGAAACACCATATATTTT. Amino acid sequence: CASSLATGPGNTIYF.

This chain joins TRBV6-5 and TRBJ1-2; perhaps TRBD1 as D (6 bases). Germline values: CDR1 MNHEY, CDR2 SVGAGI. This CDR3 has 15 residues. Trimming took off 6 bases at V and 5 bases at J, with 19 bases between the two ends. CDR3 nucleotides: TGTGCCAGCAGCCCGTCTTACTCAGGGGATTATGGCTACACCTTC. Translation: CASSPSYSGDYGYTF.

CDR3: CASSLGASIRNEQFF. The DNA of the CDR3 is TGTGCCAGCAGCTTAGGGGCTTCCATCCGCAATGAGCAGTTCTTC. This chain connects TRBV11-1 to TRBJ2-1; D unclear. The V gene's germline CDR1 is SGHAT and CDR2 FQDESV (reference sequence). V was pared by 1 base and J by 6 bases, with 13 bases between. The CDR3 totals 15 residues.

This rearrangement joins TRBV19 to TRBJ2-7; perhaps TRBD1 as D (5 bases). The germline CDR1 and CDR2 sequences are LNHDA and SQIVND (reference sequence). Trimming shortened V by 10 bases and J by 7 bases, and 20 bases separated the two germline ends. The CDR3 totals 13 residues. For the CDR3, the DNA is TGTGCCACCTTGGACATCAACACGGGTGAGCAGTACTTC. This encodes CATLDINTGEQYF. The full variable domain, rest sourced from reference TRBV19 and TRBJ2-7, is DGGITQSPKYLFRKEGQNVTLSCEQNLNHDAMYWYRQDPGQGLRLIYYSQIVNDFQKGDIAEGYSVSREKKESFPLTVTSAQKNPTAFYLCATLDINTGEQYFGPGTRLTVT.

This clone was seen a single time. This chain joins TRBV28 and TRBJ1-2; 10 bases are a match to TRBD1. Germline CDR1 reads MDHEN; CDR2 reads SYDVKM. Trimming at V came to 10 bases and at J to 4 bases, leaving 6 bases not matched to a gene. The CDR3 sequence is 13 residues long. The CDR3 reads CATGTGASYGYTF. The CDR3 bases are TGTGCCACCGGGACAGGGGCATCCTATGGCTACACCTTC.

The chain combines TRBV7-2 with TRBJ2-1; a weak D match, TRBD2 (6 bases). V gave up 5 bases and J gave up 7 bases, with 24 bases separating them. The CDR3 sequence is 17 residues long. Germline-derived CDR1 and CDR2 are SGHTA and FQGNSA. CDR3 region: CASSRGSVSRVENEQFF. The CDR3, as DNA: TGTGCCAGCAGCCGGGGGAGTGTCAGTAGGGTCGAGAATGAGCAGTTCTTC. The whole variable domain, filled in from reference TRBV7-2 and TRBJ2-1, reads GAGVSQSPSNKVTEKGKDVELRCDPISGHTALYWYRQSLGQGLEFLIYFQGNSAPDKSGLPSDRFSAERTGGSVSTLTIQRTQQEDSAVYLCASSRGSVSRVENEQFFGPGTRLTVL.

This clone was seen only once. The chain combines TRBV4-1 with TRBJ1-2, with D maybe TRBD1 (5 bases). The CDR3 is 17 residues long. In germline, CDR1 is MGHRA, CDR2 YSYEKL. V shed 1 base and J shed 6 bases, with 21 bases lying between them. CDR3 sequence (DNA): TGCGCCAGCAGCCAAGGACTTCTCCTGGGGGGGGAGCATGGCTACACCTTC. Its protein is CASSQGLLLGGEHGYTF.

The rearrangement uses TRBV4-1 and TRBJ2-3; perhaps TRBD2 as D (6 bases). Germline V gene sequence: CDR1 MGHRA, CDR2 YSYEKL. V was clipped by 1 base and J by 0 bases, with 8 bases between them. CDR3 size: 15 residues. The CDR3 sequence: CASSQVGTSTDTQYF. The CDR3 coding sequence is TGCGCCAGCAGCCAAGTGGGGACTAGCACAGATACGCAGTATTTT.

The CDR3 loop is CSVESDLGPTYEQYF. DNA of the CDR3: TGCAGCGTTGAGTCCGACCTGGGCCCAACCTACGAGCAGTACTTC. The gene calls are TRBV29-1 and TRBJ2-7; D is unresolved. The V gene lost 3 bases and the J gene lost 2 bases, with 17 bases spanning the gap. The CDR3 is made up of 15 amino acids. CDR1 and CDR2 from the germline V gene are SQVTM and ANQGSEA.

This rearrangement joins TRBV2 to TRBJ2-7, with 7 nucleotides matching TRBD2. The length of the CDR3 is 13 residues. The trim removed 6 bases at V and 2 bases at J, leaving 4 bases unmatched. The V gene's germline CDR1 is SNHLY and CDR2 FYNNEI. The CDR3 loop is CASSPAGPYEQYF. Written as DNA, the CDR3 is TGTGCCAGCAGCCCAGCGGGGCCCTACGAGCAGTACTTC.

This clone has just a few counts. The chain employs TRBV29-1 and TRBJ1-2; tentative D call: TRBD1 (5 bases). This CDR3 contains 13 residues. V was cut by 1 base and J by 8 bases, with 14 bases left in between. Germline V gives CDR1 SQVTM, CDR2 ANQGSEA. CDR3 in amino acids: CSVEVTRDQGYTF. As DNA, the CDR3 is TGCAGCGTTGAAGTAACCAGGGATCAAGGCTACACCTTC.

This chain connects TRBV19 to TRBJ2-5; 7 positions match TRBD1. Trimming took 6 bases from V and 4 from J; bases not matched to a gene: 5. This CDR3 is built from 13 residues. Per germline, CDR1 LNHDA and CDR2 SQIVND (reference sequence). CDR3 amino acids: CASSSRDRETQYF. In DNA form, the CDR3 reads TGTGCCAGTAGCAGCCGGGACAGAGAGACCCAGTACTTC.

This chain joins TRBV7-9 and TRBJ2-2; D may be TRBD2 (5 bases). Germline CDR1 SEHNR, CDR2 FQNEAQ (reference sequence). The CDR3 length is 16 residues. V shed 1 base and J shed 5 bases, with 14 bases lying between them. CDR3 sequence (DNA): TGTGCCAGCAGCTTAGTGGGGAGCCGGAAGACCGGGGAGCTGTTTTTT. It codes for CASSLVGSRKTGELFF. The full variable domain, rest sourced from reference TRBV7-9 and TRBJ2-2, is DTGVSQNPRHKITKRGQNVTFRCDPISEHNRLYWYRQTLGQGPEFLTYFQNEAQLEKSRLLSDRFSAERPKGSFSTLEIQRTEQGDSAMYLCASSLVGSRKTGELFFGEGSRLTVL.